Presented here are 22 T cell receptor beta chains from one specimen sequenced in a study of blood T cells in healthy people across ages. A J-beta primer mix and a sample-barcoded 5' primer were used in a second PCR of about 7 to 11 cycles. TCRdb used MiXCR to reprocess the 5' RACE reads, holding one entry per CDR3 protein. The sample includes approximately 810,000 distinct CDR3 sequences, more than 25% seen only once; the top ten take 15% to 20%. Sequencing input: blood. All receptors come from a woman of 80 years or more in good health.

The CDR3: CSAVTGNQPQHF. The CDR3 bases are TGCAGTGCAGTTACAGGTAATCAGCCCCAGCATTTT. J is TRBJ1-5 and V is TRBV20-1; tentatively, D is TRBD1 (5 bases). The CDR3 runs to 12 residues. CDR1 and CDR2 from the germline V gene are DFQATT and SNEGSKA (reference sequence). Trimming pared 6 bases from V and 4 bases from J, leaving 10 bases between.

Comments on this clonotype: At one end, the junction sequence differs from germline, possibly due to a read error. The chain carries TRBV5-4 and TRBJ2-2; 9 nucleotides match TRBD1. The CDR3 has 16 residues. Per the germline V gene, CDR1 is SGHNT and CDR2 is YYREEE (reference sequence). CDR3 residues: CAGSPGQGIGTGELFF. Here the CDR3 DNA reads TGTGCCGGCAGCCCAGGACAGGGGATCGGCACCGGGGAGCTGTTTTTT.

At least ten counts were recorded for this clonotype. The V gene is TRBV7-2, the J gene TRBJ2-5; no firm D call. Germline CDR1 reads SGHTA; CDR2 reads FQGNSA. Deletions cut 1 base from V and 5 bases from J, with 8 bases between. This CDR3 is 13 amino acids long. CDR3 nucleotides: TGTGCCAGCAGCTTAGGGCAGGTCGAGACCCAGTACTTC. Its translation is CASSLGQVETQYF.

This clonotype was seen a handful of times. The CDR3 DNA is TGCAGTGCCCTAGGGACAGGGCAGCGTCAGCCCCAGCATTTT. Residues: CSALGTGQRQPQHF. The chain employs TRBV20-1 and TRBJ1-5, with 9 nucleotides matching TRBD1. V gave up 6 bases and J gave up 6 bases; unmatched junction bases: 9. The germline V gene encodes CDR1 DFQATT and CDR2 SNEGSKA (reference sequence). CDR3 length equals 14 residues.

This clonotype was recorded many times. This chain connects TRBV5-6 to TRBJ1-2; perhaps TRBD1 as D (6 bases). Trimming left V 0 bases short and J 3 bases short, with 12 bases between. Germline V CDR1 and CDR2: SGHDT, YYEEEE. CDR3 length: 15 residues. The CDR3 region has the DNA TGTGCCAGCAGCTTGGAGGCTGGGGGCTACTATGGCTACACCTTC. This sequence encodes CASSLEAGGYYGYTF.

This clonotype was counted many times. The rearrangement joins TRBV7-8 to TRBJ1-1, with 7 bases identical to TRBD1. From germline, CDR1 is SGHVS and CDR2 FQNEAQ. Germline trimming cut 5 bases from V and 7 bases from J; bases unmatched to any gene: 10. The CDR3 is 14 residues long. CDR3 in amino acids: CASSTGAGTGEAFF. CDR3 nucleotides: TGTGCCAGCAGCACAGGGGCGGGAACGGGTGAAGCTTTCTTT.

A remark on this clonotype: Given a much more abundant clone one base away, this may be a read error. The chain carries TRBV6-5 and TRBJ2-7; the D gene is possibly TRBD2 (6 bases). Germline V CDR1 and CDR2: MNHEY, SVGAGI. The CDR3 covers 15 residues. V shed 10 bases and J shed 1 base, with 20 bases lying between them. This chain's CDR3 is CANTRRSGRSYEQYF. The CDR3 DNA reads TGTGCCAACACTAGACGTAGCGGTCGTTCCTACGAGCAGTACTTC.

This clonotype occurred many times. The chain has TRBV20-1 and TRBJ2-1; unclear D gene. The CDR3 spans 12 residues. Germline V gene data show CDR1 as DFQATT and CDR2 as SNEGSKA (reference sequence). With 6 bases removed from V and 2 bases from J, the gap between germline ends came to 8 bases. The chain's CDR3 is CSAKDPYNEQFF. For the CDR3, the DNA is TGCAGTGCCAAGGACCCCTACAATGAGCAGTTCTTC.

The V gene is TRBV20-1, the J gene TRBJ1-4, with D maybe TRBD1 (5 bases). The CDR3 is 15 residues long. The germline CDR1 and CDR2 sequences are DFQATT and SNEGSKA (reference sequence). V lost 3 bases and J lost 2, with 13 bases in between. The CDR3 region has the DNA TGCAGTGCTAGGGCGGGGGTCGGTACTAATGAAAAACTGTTTTTT. It yields the protein CSARAGVGTNEKLFF.

The chain recombines TRBV20-1 with TRBJ1-3; TRBD1 matches 7 bases. The CDR3 runs to 14 residues. The V gene's germline CDR1 is DFQATT and CDR2 SNEGSKA (reference sequence). The trim removed 2 bases at V and 7 bases at J, leaving 8 bases unmatched. CDR3 sequence reads: CSARPRTGRNTIYF. The CDR3 DNA sequence: TGCAGTGCTAGACCCCGGACAGGACGGAACACCATATATTTT.

The J gene is TRBJ2-2, the V gene TRBV7-2; D is ambiguous. There are 15 residues in the CDR3. V was cut by 5 bases and J by 4 bases, with 14 bases left in between. The germline CDR1 and CDR2 sequences are SGHTA and FQGNSA. The CDR3 nucleotides read TGTGCCAGCAGCGGTACTTCATATCCCACCGGGGAGCTGTTTTTT. Translation: CASSGTSYPTGELFF.

CDR3 sequence reads: CASSPGTSGSYNEQYF. CDR3 DNA sequence: TGTGCCAGCAGCCCCGGGACTAGCGGTTCCTACAATGAGCAGTACTTC. This sequence joins TRBV7-2 and TRBJ2-1; TRBD2 agrees at 11 bases. The DNA end lines up better with TRBJ2-7; the J call may be wrong. Germline V CDR1 and CDR2: SGHTA, FQGNSA. The CDR3 covers 16 residues.

This clonotype was detected ten times or more. The V call is TRBV7-9, the J call TRBJ2-3; TRBD2 agrees at 11 bases. Germline loops: CDR1 SEHNR, CDR2 FQNEAQ (reference sequence). This CDR3 is 16 amino acids long. V gave up 7 bases and J gave up 5 bases; unmatched junction bases: 11. The CDR3 DNA reads TGTGCCAGCACCCTCGTTAGCGGGGGGGAACGAGATACGCAGTATTTT. Protein sequence: CASTLVSGGERDTQYF.

The rearrangement links TRBV9 to TRBJ1-5; no definite D call. Looked up from germline, CDR1 is SGDLS and CDR2 is YYNGEE. The CDR3 extends over 15 amino acids. Trimming cost V 0 bases and J 2 bases, with 9 bases left between them. The CDR3 coding sequence is TGTGCCAGCAGCGTAGGCCCTGAGGGCAATCAGCCCCAGCATTTT. Encoded protein: CASSVGPEGNQPQHF.

This clonotype was observed a handful of times. The chain carries TRBV4-3 and TRBJ1-5; possible D gene TRBD1, 5 bases. V lost 8 bases and J 4 bases, leaving 9 bases between the germline ends. This CDR3 region has 12 residues. Germline loops: CDR1 LGHNA, CDR2 YSLEER. CDR3 DNA: TGCGCCAGCGGGGACCGTAATCAGCCCCAGCATTTT. Encoded protein: CASGDRNQPQHF.

This clonotype was counted a few times. The chain uses TRBV7-2 and TRBJ2-7; D is ambiguous. The CDR3 covers 15 residues. Deletions cut 5 bases from V and 3 bases from J, with 17 bases between. Germline-derived CDR1 and CDR2 are SGHTA and FQGNSA. CDR3 sequence reads: CASSAGLGRYYEQYF. CDR3 bases: TGTGCCAGCAGCGCAGGCCTTGGACGATACTACGAGCAGTACTTC.

Worth noting for this clonotype: This may come from a read error, since a much larger clone is one base off. The rearrangement uses TRBV5-5 and TRBJ1-5, with unresolved D. Trimming removed 4 bases from V and 0 bases from J, with 8 bases in between. Looked up from germline, CDR1 is SGHKS and CDR2 is YYEKEE (reference sequence). CDR3 size: 14 residues. The CDR3 here is CASSGVLSNQPQHF. In DNA, the CDR3 is TGTGCCAGCAGCGGGGTCCTTAGCAATCAGCCCCAGCATTTT.

The rearrangement joins TRBV20-1 to TRBJ1-6; TRBD1 is a possible D gene (5 bases). Germline V CDR1 and CDR2: DFQATT, SNEGSKA (reference sequence). Trimming stripped 4 bases from V and 7 bases from J, with 11 bases between. The CDR3 runs 13 residues. This CDR3 reads CSANQGRNSPLHF. CDR3 nucleotide sequence: TGCAGTGCTAATCAGGGTAGGAATTCACCCCTCCACTTT.

This clonotype showed up just a few times. Given a much more abundant clone one base away, this may be a read error. V is TRBV7-9 and J is TRBJ2-1; a possible D gene is TRBD2 (6 bases). V lost 10 bases and J 13 bases, leaving 20 bases between the germline ends. The CDR3 is 12 amino acids. Germline values: CDR1 SEHNR, CDR2 FQNEAQ (reference sequence). The CDR3 nucleotides read TGTGCCACGTTACCGGGGGAAGAGACCCAGTTCTTC. It yields the protein CATLPGEETQFF.

This clonotype has only a few counts. Possible read error: a much larger clone is one base away. The V call is TRBV7-2, the J call TRBJ1-2; no clear D. Trimming shortened V by 4 bases and J by 0 bases, and 9 bases separated the two germline ends. This CDR3 comprises 14 residues. Germline V gene data show CDR1 as SGHTA and CDR2 as FQGNSA. The CDR3 DNA sequence: TGTACCAGCAGCTCGAGGACGGCTAACTATGGCTACACCTTC. It is translated as CTSSSRTANYGYTF.

On this clonotype: A much larger clone differs from this one at a single base, so this may be a read error. The V call is TRBV7-2, the J call TRBJ2-5, with a weak D call TRBD1 (6 bases). The V gene lost 5 bases and the J gene lost 4 bases, with 11 bases spanning the gap. The CDR3 runs to 13 residues. Looked up from germline, CDR1 is SGHTA and CDR2 is FQGNSA. CDR3 loop: CASSKLGGETQYF. CDR3 nucleotides: TGTGCCAGCAGCAAACTAGGGGGAGAGACCCAGTACTTC.

This clonotype was counted many times. V and J are TRBV18 and TRBJ2-7, with D tentatively TRBD1 (7 bases). The CDR3 is 15 amino acids. Per germline, CDR1 KGHSH and CDR2 LQKENI. V dropped 4 bases and J dropped 5 bases, with 18 bases sitting between them. The CDR3 protein is CASSLNRQGGNEQYF. The CDR3 nucleotides are TGTGCCAGCTCACTCAACCGACAGGGAGGCAACGAGCAGTACTTC.